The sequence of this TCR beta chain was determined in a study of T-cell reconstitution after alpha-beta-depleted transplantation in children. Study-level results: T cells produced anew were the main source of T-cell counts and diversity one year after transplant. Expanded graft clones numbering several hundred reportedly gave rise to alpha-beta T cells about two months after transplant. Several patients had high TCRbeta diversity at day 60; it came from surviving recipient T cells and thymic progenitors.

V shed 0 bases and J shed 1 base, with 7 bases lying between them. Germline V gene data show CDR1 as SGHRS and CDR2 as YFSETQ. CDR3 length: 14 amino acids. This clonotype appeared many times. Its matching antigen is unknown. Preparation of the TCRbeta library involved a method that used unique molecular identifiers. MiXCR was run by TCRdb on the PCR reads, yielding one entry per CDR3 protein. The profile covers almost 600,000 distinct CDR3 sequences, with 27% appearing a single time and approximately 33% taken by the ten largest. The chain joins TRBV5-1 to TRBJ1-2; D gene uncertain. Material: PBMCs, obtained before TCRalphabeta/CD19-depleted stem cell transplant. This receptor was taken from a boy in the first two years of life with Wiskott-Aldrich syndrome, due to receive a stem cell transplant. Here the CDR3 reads CASSLGQNNYGYTF. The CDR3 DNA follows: TGCGCCAGCAGCTTGGGGCAGAATAACTATGGCTACACCTTC.